The clone carrying this T cell receptor (beta chain) was counted a single time. The antigen is unknown. This CDR3 has 13 residues. Germline assignment: CDR1 SGHVS and CDR2 FNYEAQ. Trimming took 5 bases from V and 1 from J, leaving 8 bases between them. This record belongs to a study of T cell responses to AZD1222 COVID-19 vaccine. Study-level points and caveats: Possibly, clonal diversity was underestimated; donors were largely white British and included more females.

This table comes from immunoSEQ multiplex PCR, and its TCRdb copy is limited to in-frame clones, with some not included. The sample lists some 110,000 clones, 70% to 90% seen once, with 15% to 20% in the top ten. This TCR was sampled from an adult in good health. V usage is TRBV7-6 and J usage is TRBJ1-1; D unclear. Specimen: peripheral blood, collected on day 0 of AZD1222 vaccination. CDR3 in DNA: TGTGCCAGCAGCAACCAGGAGAACACTGAAGCTTTCTTT. Protein: CASSNQENTEAFF.